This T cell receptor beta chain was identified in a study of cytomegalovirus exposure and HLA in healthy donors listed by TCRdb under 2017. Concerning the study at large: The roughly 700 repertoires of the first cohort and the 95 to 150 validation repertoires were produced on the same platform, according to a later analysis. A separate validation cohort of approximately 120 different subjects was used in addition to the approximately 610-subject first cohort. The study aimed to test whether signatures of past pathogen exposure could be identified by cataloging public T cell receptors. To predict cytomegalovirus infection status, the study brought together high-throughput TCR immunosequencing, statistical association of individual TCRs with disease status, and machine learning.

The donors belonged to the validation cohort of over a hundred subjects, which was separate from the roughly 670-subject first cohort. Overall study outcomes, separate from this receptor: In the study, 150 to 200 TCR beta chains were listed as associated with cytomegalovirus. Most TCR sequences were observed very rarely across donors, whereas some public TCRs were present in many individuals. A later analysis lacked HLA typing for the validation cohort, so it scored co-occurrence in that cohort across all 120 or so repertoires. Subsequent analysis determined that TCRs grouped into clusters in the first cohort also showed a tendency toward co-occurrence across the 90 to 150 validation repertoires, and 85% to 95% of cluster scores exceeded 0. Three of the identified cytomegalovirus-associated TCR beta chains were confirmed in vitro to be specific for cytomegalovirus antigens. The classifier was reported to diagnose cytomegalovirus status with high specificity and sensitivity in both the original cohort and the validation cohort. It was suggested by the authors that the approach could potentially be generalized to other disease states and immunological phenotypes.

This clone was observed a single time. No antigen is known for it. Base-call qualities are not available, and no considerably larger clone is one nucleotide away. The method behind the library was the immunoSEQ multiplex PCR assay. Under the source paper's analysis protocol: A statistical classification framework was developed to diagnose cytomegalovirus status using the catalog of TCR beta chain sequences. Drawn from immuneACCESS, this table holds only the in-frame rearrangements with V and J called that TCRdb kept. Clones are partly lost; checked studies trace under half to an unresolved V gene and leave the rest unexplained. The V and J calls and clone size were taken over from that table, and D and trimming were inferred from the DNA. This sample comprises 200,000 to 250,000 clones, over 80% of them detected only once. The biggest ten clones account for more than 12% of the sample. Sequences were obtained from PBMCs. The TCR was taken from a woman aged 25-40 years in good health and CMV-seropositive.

CDR3 loop: CASSSQSGKNRDYEQYF. The DNA is as follows: TGTGCCAGCAGTTCCCAATCAGGGAAAAACCGTGACTACGAGCAGTACTTC. The V and J genes are TRBV27 and TRBJ2-7; D gene: possibly TRBD1, on 5 matching bases. V sheds 4 bases and J sheds 3 bases, leaving 22 bases between their ends. From the cysteine up to the phenylalanine, the CDR3 has a length of 17 residues. The entry retains the CDR3 DNA only, 51 bases that are in frame from base 1. Based on the germline V gene (reference sequence), the CDR1 and CDR2 sequences are MNHEY and SMNVEV.